What follows is one TCR beta chain and its context. Its cognate antigen is unknown. The V end lost 0 bases, the J end lost 8 bases, and 13 bases lay between the germline ends. CDR1 is LGHNA, CDR2 YSLEER, per germline. The CDR3 runs to 15 residues. Every donor provided one heparinised blood draw, which averaged about 120 mL. cDNA synthesis used the whole RNA isolate, giving expressed TCRB sequences. Libraries were prepared by immunoSEQ multiplex PCR; TCRdb keeps only in-frame clonotypes and omits some of them. The table has around 500,000 clones, approximately 30% seen once. The data originate from a study of beta chain features in type 1 diabetes. Overall study: Examined across all samples were roughly 100 million sorted cells. Findings of the study overall: PCR could preferentially amplify shorter templates, alike in patients and controls.

Material for sequencing was naive CD4+ T cells from blood. The V gene is TRBV4-3, the J gene TRBJ2-2, with D maybe TRBD1 (6 bases). This receptor was identified in a young man in good health. The CDR3 nucleotides are TGCGCCAGCAGCCAAGATCACAGGGAAAGGGGGGAGCTGTTTTTT. This gives the protein CASSQDHRERGELFF.